These 19 T cell receptor beta chains were sequenced from one sample in a study of PD-L1 blockade in urothelial cancer. Produced via immunoSEQ multiplex PCR; TCRdb's table is partial and in-frame only. The table has 50,000 to 60,000 clones, more than 75% seen once. Sample time point: peripheral blood 6 weeks after treatment start. The starting material was PBMCs, obtained around atezolizumab (anti-PD-L1) treatment. Receptors were obtained from a man between 60 and 75 years old with urothelial cancer.

The chain recombines TRBV6-6 with TRBJ2-3; 11 nucleotides agree with TRBD2. CDR3 length: 12 residues. Germline lookup yields CDR1 MNHNY and CDR2 SVGAGI (reference sequence). Trimming removed 4 bases from V and 10 bases from J; junction bases left unmatched: 1. In nucleotides, the CDR3 is TGTGCCAGCAGTTCGACTAGCGGGGCGCAGTATTTT. Translated, it gives CASSSTSGAQYF.

This chain uses TRBV4-3 with TRBJ2-1; D perhaps matches TRBD1 (6 bases). The CDR3 loop spans 16 amino acids. Trimming left V 0 bases short and J 3 bases short, with 12 bases between. Germline V CDR1 and CDR2: LGHNA, YSLEER. CDR3 residues: CASSQDGGFGYNEQFF. The CDR3 bases are TGCGCCAGCAGCCAAGATGGGGGCTTTGGCTACAATGAGCAGTTCTTC.

V gene TRBV10-3 combines with J gene TRBJ1-2, with a tentative D call TRBD1 (5 bases). The CDR3 totals 14 residues. Trimming cost V 6 bases and J 7 bases, with 18 bases left between them. Germline values: CDR1 ENHRY, CDR2 SYGVKD. The CDR3 DNA reads as TGTGCCATCAGCCAAGGGGTTCGTGTAGTTGGCTACACCTTC. Protein sequence: CAISQGVRVVGYTF.

The J gene is TRBJ2-7, the V gene TRBV14, with TRBD1 matching over 7 bases. This CDR3 has 15 residues. Germline V gene lookup returns CDR1 SGHDN and CDR2 FVKESK. V lost 4 bases and J lost 4; bases outside the gene matches: 10. CDR3 in DNA: TGTGCCAGCAGCCCAGCCTTGGGACAGAGGTACGAGCAGTACTTC. It is translated as CASSPALGQRYEQYF.

The chain employs TRBV28 and TRBJ1-2; 8 bases align to TRBD1. This CDR3 is 14 amino acids long. Trimming cost V 8 bases and J 5 bases; bases outside gene matches: 10. CDR1 and CDR2 (germline): MDHEN, SYDVKM. CDR3 protein: CASRSTGAGYGYTF. For the CDR3, the DNA is TGTGCCAGCCGATCGACAGGGGCGGGGTATGGCTACACCTTC.

The chain carries TRBV6-6 and TRBJ2-5, with D tentatively TRBD2 (6 bases). Germline lookup yields CDR1 MNHNY and CDR2 SVGAGI (reference sequence). The CDR3 covers 12 residues. V was clipped by 2 bases and J by 5 bases, with 6 bases between them. CDR3 in DNA: TGTGCCAGCAGTTACGCGGGGGAGACCCAGTACTTC. Amino acid sequence: CASSYAGETQYF.

This clone has a single count. This chain joins TRBV7-8 and TRBJ2-4; D ambiguous. The CDR3 sequence is 16 residues long. The germline CDR1 and CDR2 sequences are SGHVS and FQNEAQ. Trimming pared 1 base from V and 0 bases from J, leaving 10 bases between. DNA for the CDR3: TGTGCCAGCAGCTTAGACAGTCCTATAGCCAAAAACATTCAGTACTTC. Its translation is CASSLDSPIAKNIQYF.

This chain joins TRBV5-1 and TRBJ1-2; 7 nucleotides align to TRBD1. Germline V lookup: CDR1 SGHRS, CDR2 YFSETQ. J was trimmed by 1 base and V by 0 bases; bases with no gene match: 3. This CDR3 contains 15 residues. This CDR3 reads CASSLESGGNYGYTF. CDR3 DNA: TGCGCCAGCAGCTTGGAGTCAGGGGGTAACTATGGCTACACCTTC.

This chain joins TRBV28 and TRBJ2-7; 8 bases align to TRBD2. This CDR3 is 17 amino acids long. Unmatched junction bases numbered 11, after V lost 4 bases and J lost 0 bases. The germline CDR1 and CDR2 sequences are MDHEN and SYDVKM. This CDR3 reads CASSSPYSSGSSYEQYF. The CDR3 nucleotides are TGTGCCAGCAGTTCCCCCTACTCCAGCGGGAGCTCCTACGAGCAGTACTTC.

V usage is TRBV12-5 and J usage is TRBJ1-5; D may be TRBD1 (6 bases). The CDR3 length is 16 residues. The V and J ends lost 0 bases and 3 bases respectively, with 12 bases between them. Germline V gene sequence: CDR1 LGHNT, CDR2 FRNRAP. The CDR3 DNA sequence: TGTGCTAGTGGTTTGGTAGTCAGGGGCGTCAATCAGCCCCAGCATTTT. Its translation is CASGLVVRGVNQPQHF.

The chain is built from TRBV30 and TRBJ1-2, with 8 bases identical to TRBD1. Germline assignment: CDR1 GTSNPN and CDR2 SVGIG (reference sequence). Trimming took 1 base from V and 5 from J; bases not matched to a gene: 12. The CDR3 extends over 16 amino acids. The CDR3 reads CAWSELRTGPLYGYTF. As DNA, the CDR3 is TGTGCCTGGAGTGAACTCCGGACAGGGCCCCTTTATGGCTACACCTTC.

The chain carries TRBV6-4 and TRBJ1-1, with 11 bases fitting TRBD1. Germline V gives CDR1 MRHNA, CDR2 SNTAGT. The ends lost 2 bases at V and 4 bases at J; junction bases unmatched: 0. There are 14 residues in the CDR3. The CDR3 nucleotides are TGTGCCAGCAGTGACGGACAGGGGGCCACTGAAGCTTTCTTT. Residues: CASSDGQGATEAFF.

J is TRBJ2-5 and V is TRBV6-6, with 7 bases that match TRBD2. V was pared by 5 bases and J by 4 bases, with 7 bases of the junction left unmatched. CDR3 length: 14 amino acids. Germline assignment: CDR1 MNHNY and CDR2 SVGAGI (reference sequence). In DNA form, the CDR3 reads TGTGCCAGCAGTCAGGGCGGGAGACCAGAGACCCAGTACTTC. Protein sequence: CASSQGGRPETQYF.

This clone was observed a single time. The CDR3 sequence: CASSTGTPGPKETQYF. The CDR3 bases are TGTGCCAGCAGCACGGGGACACCAGGGCCAAAAGAGACCCAGTACTTC. The chain uses TRBV7-9 and TRBJ2-5; a weak D match, TRBD1 (6 bases). Germline CDR1 SEHNR, CDR2 FQNEAQ (reference sequence). Trimming pared 5 bases from V and 3 bases from J, leaving 19 bases between. CDR3 size: 16 residues.

This clone appeared a single time. The J gene is TRBJ2-3, the V gene TRBV6-4, with a possible D match to TRBD2 (7 bases). The V and J ends lost 2 bases and 2 bases respectively, with 11 bases between them. Looked up from germline, CDR1 is MRHNA and CDR2 is SNTAGT. The CDR3 has 15 amino acids. The CDR3 sequence: CASSDTGGPTDTQYF. CDR3 nucleotide sequence: TGTGCCAGCAGTGACACGGGGGGCCCCACAGATACGCAGTATTTT.

The chain is built from TRBV18 and TRBJ2-7, with 7 bases that match TRBD1. The V gene end was trimmed by 3 bases and the J gene end by 6 bases; junction bases not matched to a gene: 5. CDR3 length equals 13 residues. CDR1 is KGHSH, CDR2 LQKENI, per germline. In nucleotides, the CDR3 is TGTGCCAGCTCACCCGACAGGGTATCCGAGCAGTACTTC. Protein product: CASSPDRVSEQYF.

The chain recombines TRBV12-5 with TRBJ2-1; D may be TRBD2 (5 bases). The CDR3 runs 14 residues. From germline, CDR1 is LGHNT and CDR2 FRNRAP. Trimming cost V 0 bases and J 14 bases, with 17 bases left between them. The CDR3 sequence: CASGLVGGSGREFF. The CDR3 nucleotides read TGTGCTAGTGGTTTGGTTGGAGGATCAGGTAGGGAGTTCTTC. The full variable domain, in which reference TRBV12-5 and TRBJ2-1 provide the parts outside the CDR3, is DARVTQTPRHKVTEMGQEVTMRCQPILGHNTVFWYRQTMMQGLELLAYFRNRAPLDDSGMPKDRFSAEMPDATLATLKIQPSEPRDSAVYFCASGLVGGSGREFFGPGTRLTVL.

The chain recombines TRBV7-2 with TRBJ1-2, with 7 bases lining up with TRBD1. V was pared by 5 bases and J by 4 bases, with 4 bases of the junction left unmatched. This CDR3 has 13 residues. Germline values: CDR1 SGHTA, CDR2 FQGNSA. Here the CDR3 DNA reads TGTGCCAGCAGCCGCGACAGGGCCTATGGCTACACCTTC. Its protein is CASSRDRAYGYTF.

This chain uses TRBV12-5 with TRBJ2-5, with 11 bases matching TRBD2. The CDR3 has 17 amino acids. The germline gives CDR1 LGHNT, CDR2 FRNRAP. V was clipped by 0 bases and J by 3 bases; unmatched bases: 6. The CDR3 nucleotides are TGTGCTAGTGGTTTGGTAGTTAGCGGGGGGGCAGAAGAGACCCAGTACTTC. This gives the protein CASGLVVSGGAEETQYF.